The rows below give T cell receptor beta chains drawn from one sample of a study of blood T cells in healthy people across ages. TCRdb passed the 5' RACE reads through MiXCR, listing each CDR3 protein once. The repertoire has 1 million or so distinct CDR3 sequences, 20% to 25% of them found once; the top ten carry approximately 0.79%. These data also formed part of another study, on T cells of mothers and their children.

Sequencing was carried out using blood. These receptors were obtained from a girl aged 2-9 years in good health. Both conserved end residues are part of each CDR3. The D gene is left open where the match is weak. Clone size, where shown, is once, few, many, or a class for clones that have expanded.

clone size	D gene	V gene	J gene	CDR3 DNA	CDR3 protein
.	TRBD2	TRBV29-1	TRBJ2-3	TGCAGCTGCGTGGGGACTAGCGGACCTCGAACAGAGACAGATACGCAGTATTTT	CSCVGTSGPRTETDTQYF
.	.	TRBV4-2	TRBJ2-1	TGTGCCAGCAGCCAAGGGTCCAGCGGATACAGCTCCTACAATGAGCAGTTCTTC	CASSQGSSGYSSYNEQFF
.	TRBD2	TRBV5-1	TRBJ2-2	TGCGCCAGCAGCTTGGATCCTAGCGGGGGTGCCGGGGAGCTGTTTTTT	CASSLDPSGGAGELFF
few	.	TRBV29-1	TRBJ2-7	TGCAGCGTTGAAGATCTGGTGGAGCACTTCACCTACGAGCAGTACTTC	CSVEDLVEHFTYEQYF
few	TRBD1	TRBV20-1	TRBJ1-1	TGCAGTGCTAGAGATCGACAGGGGAACACTGAAGCTTTCTTT	CSARDRQGNTEAFF
once	.	TRBV27	TRBJ2-5	TGTGCCAGCAGCCCGGGCCAACCGAGGGAGACCCAGTACTTC	CASSPGQPRETQYF
.	.	TRBV6-5	TRBJ1-5	TGTGCCAGCAGGCGGGGGAAGGAAAATCAGCCCCAGCATTTT	CASRRGKENQPQHF
.	.	TRBV2	TRBJ2-7	TGTGCCAGCAGGGGCGGGGAAACCTACGAGCAGTACTTC	CASRGGETYEQYF
few	.	TRBV7-9	TRBJ2-7	TGTGCCAGCAGAGGCTTCGGGCCCGAGCAGTACTTC	CASRGFGPEQYF
few	TRBD2	TRBV28	TRBJ2-3	TGTGCCTCCCACAGCCCGGGGGCGGGAGGACCCACAGATACGCAGTATTTT	CASHSPGAGGPTDTQYF
.	TRBD1	TRBV2	TRBJ2-2	TGTGTCAGCAGTGGGGACAGTCTAACCGGGGAGCTGTTTTTT	CVSSGDSLTGELFF
few	.	TRBV20-1	TRBJ2-5	TGCAGTGCTAGCAACACCGTGGGGGAGACCCAGTACTTC	CSASNTVGETQYF
.	.	TRBV29-1	TRBJ2-6	TGCAGCGCGGGGGGGGCCAACGTCCTGACTTTC	CSAGGANVLTF
.	.	TRBV12-3/TRBV12-4	TRBJ2-6	TGTGCCAGCAGTGGTTGGCTCTCTGGGGCCAACGTCCTGACTTTC	CASSGWLSGANVLTF
few	.	TRBV6-5	TRBJ2-5	TGTGCCAGCAGTTACGGGAACCTCCAAGAGACCCAGTACTTC	CASSYGNLQETQYF
.	.	TRBV4-3	TRBJ1-1	TGCGCCAGCAGCCAAGGGTTGATAGGGGGTTTGAGCGCTGAAGCTTTCTTT	CASSQGLIGGLSAEAFF
few	.	TRBV3-1	TRBJ2-1	TGTGCCAGCAGCCACGACGCCGCCTCCTACAATGAGCAGTTCTTC	CASSHDAASYNEQFF
.	.	TRBV7-9	TRBJ2-1	TGTGCCAGCAGCTTATCGGGAGCGGAGGCAAATTACAATGAGCAGTTCTTC	CASSLSGAEANYNEQFF
few	.	TRBV27	TRBJ2-5	TGTGCCAGCAGGGAGGGTTCAGGGCGTTTATACCAAGAGACCCAGTACTTC	CASREGSGRLYQETQYF
.	.	TRBV19	TRBJ2-1	TGTGCCAGTAGCGACGGAGGAGCGGGCCCCTACAATGAGCAGTTCTTC	CASSDGGAGPYNEQFF
few	.	TRBV3-1	TRBJ1-2	TGTGCCAGCAGCCAAGAAGAGGAACCGAACTATGGCTACACCTTC	CASSQEEEPNYGYTF
few	.	TRBV7-9	TRBJ2-4	TGTGCCAGCAGCTTTATCCAAAACATTCAGTACTTC	CASSFIQNIQYF
.	.	TRBV12-3/TRBV12-4	TRBJ2-7	TGTGCCAGCAGTTCCCCTAACCTCTCCGAGCAGTACTTC	CASSSPNLSEQYF
few	.	TRBV6-6	TRBJ2-7	TGTGCCAGCATCGACGATACGCGCCTTCTACGCGAGCAGTACTTC	CASIDDTRLLREQYF
few	.	TRBV7-9	TRBJ2-1	TGTGCCAGCTATGACAGTAACTACAATGAGCAGTTCTTC	CASYDSNYNEQFF
.	.	TRBV28	TRBJ1-5	TGTGCCAGCAGCGACAGAGATCAGCCCCAGCATTTT	CASSDRDQPQHF
.	.	TRBV29-1	TRBJ1-4	TGCAGCGTTGATGGGCCGGGTGAAAAACTGTTTTTT	CSVDGPGEKLFF
.	.	TRBV4-2	TRBJ2-2	TGTGCCAGCAGCCAAGAAGCTGACTCGACGAACACCGGGGAGCTGTTTTTT	CASSQEADSTNTGELFF
few	.	TRBV6-1	TRBJ1-5	TGTGCCAGCAGTGGCGATTTCGGCAATCAGCCCCAGCATTTT	CASSGDFGNQPQHF
.	TRBD2	TRBV29-1	TRBJ2-3	TGCAGCGTAACGGGGGGGGCATCGCCAGATACGCAGTATTTT	CSVTGGASPDTQYF
.	TRBD2	TRBV12-3/TRBV12-4	TRBJ2-7	TGTGCCAGCAGCGACCCGGGACTAGCGGGAGGGGGGGTCTCCTACGAGCAGTACTTC	CASSDPGLAGGGVSYEQYF
.	TRBD1	TRBV20-1	TRBJ1-1	TGCAGTGCTTTCCACAGGGGGACTGAAGCTTTCTTT	CSAFHRGTEAFF